This T cell receptor (beta chain) was documented in a study of T cells in Graves' hyperthyroidism and ophthalmopathy (dated by TCRdb to between 2019 and 2020). A note on the overall study: Peripheral blood was collected at initial diagnosis, before any treatment. An independent validation cohort of 18 to 20 hyperthyroidism patients and some 15 patients who later progressed to ophthalmopathy tested prospective prediction of ophthalmopathy. To identify TCR V-J signatures that set the groups apart, the researchers used a discovery cohort of more than 95 patients, made up of 40 to 45 with Graves' ophthalmopathy and some 60 with stable Graves' hyperthyroidism. For training and testing, the 100 or so patients in the discovery cohort were randomly divided in a 7:3 ratio. The study also compared thyroid tissue and blood T-cell repertoires from roughly 6 Graves' hyperthyroidism patients. Following sampling, methimazole starting at 30 mg daily was given to hyperthyroidism patients, and high-dose intravenous methylprednisolone was given to ophthalmopathy patients. According to the paper, TCR Vbeta CDR3 sequencing was carried out on 135 peripheral blood samples, which came from under 50 ophthalmopathy, approximately 72 hyperthyroidism and roughly 17 progressor patients. On the study overall, not on this receptor specifically: Sample size was not statistically predetermined, and investigators were not blinded to group allocation. Blood samples also contained most of the expanded thyroid clonotypes (frequency above 0.001), which suggests that blood repertoires may reflect thyroid immune responses. In validation, progression to ophthalmopathy was predicted by the model with 70.59% sensitivity and 72.22% specificity, a median of about 6.4 months before onset. In cross-validation, a model built on a 13 V-J signature told ophthalmopathy apart from stable hyperthyroidism with under 90% sensitivity and approximately 84% specificity, and in testing the same model reached 80%/75%.

TCR beta CDR3 regions were amplified from RNA transcripts. For the first round of RT-PCR on the TCR CDR3, the HTBI primer set was used together with the Qiagen OneStep RT-PCR kit. Libraries were constructed in a second round of multiplex PCR, after which size selection and purification were carried out. Libraries were sequenced paired-end with 100 bp reads on an Illumina HiSeq2000. Under the source paper's analysis protocol: SOAPnuke was used to process the raw data, with reads discarded if the reads contained adapters or uncalled bases, had a mean Phred below 15, or lacked an exact constant-primer or identifier match. COPE v1.2.5 was used to merge high-quality paired reads, and clonotypes were defined as unique nucleotide sequences. MiTCR v1.1 was used to align the clonotypes against IMGT TRBV, TRBD and TRBJ reference segments. Analysis was restricted to V-J combinations with a frequency above 0.0001, which covered roughly 99% of repertoires. A TCS score was defined as the ratio of F50 (clonal expansion) to E x V (chaos), with BLOSUM62-based TCRdist applied between CDR3 peptides within each V-J. Welch's t-statistics and random forest reduced just over 500 V-J features to around 14, which were used in a naive Bayes classifier (R e1071). TCRdb trimmed public reads at Q25 via fastp, called clones via MiXCR and kept in-frame beta chains. All rows with the same CDR3 protein become a single entry with the most common DNA and genes. The V and J calls were not made by the authors but by TCRdb's processing. The sample data list about 480,000 distinct CDR3 sequences, and 20% to 25% of these were observed just once. The ten largest clones take up approximately 54% of the sample.

The cysteine opens and the phenylalanine closes a CDR3 of 16 amino acids. Only the CDR3 DNA is retained, 48 bases long and in frame from the first base. Via the germline V gene (reference sequence), CDR1 is LNHNV and CDR2 YYDKDF. A distance of 18 bases separates the germline ends of V and J, which lose 0 bases and 6 bases respectively. This clonotype was found once. The clone's antigen remains unknown. No much larger clone is present one base from it, and per-base qualities are unavailable. One read represents weak support. Moderately to severely active disease, a Clinical Activity Score of at least 3, a NOSPECS grade of at least 4, and a duration under 3 months were present in ophthalmopathy patients. Any patient with an uncontrolled infection, another autoimmune disease, pregnancy or lactation was excluded. Diagnoses relied on clinical symptoms, serum thyroxine and TRAb, thyroid ultrasound and orbital computed tomography. PBMCs were separated from roughly 9.6 ml of fresh peripheral blood using Ficoll-Paque density gradient centrifugation. Total RNA was extracted with Trizol reagent, and quality was checked on an Agilent 2100 Bioanalyzer.

The chain employs TRBV15 and TRBJ2-7, with no confident D gene call. This receptor was identified in a woman in her 70s with Graves' ophthalmopathy. The specimen was blood. The DNA sequence reads TGTGCCACCAGCAGAGATATAACAGCAGTTTTTATCGAGCAGTACTTC. This yields the protein CATSRDITAVFIEQYF.